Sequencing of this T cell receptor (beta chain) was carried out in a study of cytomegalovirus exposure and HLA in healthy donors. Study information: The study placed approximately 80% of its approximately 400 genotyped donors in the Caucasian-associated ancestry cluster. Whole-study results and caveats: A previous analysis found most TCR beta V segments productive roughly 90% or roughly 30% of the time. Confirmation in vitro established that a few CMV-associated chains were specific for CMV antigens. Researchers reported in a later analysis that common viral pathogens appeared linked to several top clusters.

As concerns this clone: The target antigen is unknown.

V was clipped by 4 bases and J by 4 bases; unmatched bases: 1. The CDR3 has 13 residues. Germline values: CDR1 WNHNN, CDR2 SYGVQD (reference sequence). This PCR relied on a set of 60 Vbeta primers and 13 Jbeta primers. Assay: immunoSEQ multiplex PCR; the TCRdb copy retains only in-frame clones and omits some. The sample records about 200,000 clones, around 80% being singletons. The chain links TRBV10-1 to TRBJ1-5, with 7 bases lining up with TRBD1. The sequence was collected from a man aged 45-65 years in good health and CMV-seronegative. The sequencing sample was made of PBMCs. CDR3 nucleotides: TGCGCCAGCAGTGGGGACAGAAATCAGCCCCAGCATTTT. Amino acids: CASSGDRNQPQHF.